The 23 T cell receptor beta chains below come from one sample, sequenced in a study of shared clonotypes between healthy human individuals. Using immunoSEQ multiplex PCR, the repertoire was profiled, and TCRdb retains in-frame clones only, with some absent. Of 750,000 to 1,000,000 clones in the sample, 80% to 95% were seen once. It was CD45RO-negative cells, positively selected for CCR7, that made up naive CD8 cells, with terminally differentiated effector memory CD45RA+ cells excluded. Sequencing was carried out using naive CD8+ T cells sorted from blood. Source of these receptors: a man aged 25-45 years in good health.

For this clone: This same CDR3 is encoded by further DNA sequences in the sample. The CDR3 sequence is CASSLAGVNQPQHF. In DNA, the CDR3 is TGTGCCAGCAGTTTGGCAGGGGTCAATCAGCCCCAGCATTTT. The chain recombines TRBV27 with TRBJ1-5, with a weak D call TRBD1 (6 bases). CDR1 is MNHEY and CDR2 is SMNVEV in the germline V gene (reference sequence). V lost 3 bases and J 3 bases, leaving 9 bases between the germline ends. The CDR3 runs to 14 residues.

V usage is TRBV7-2 and J usage is TRBJ2-1, with TRBD2 matching over 12 bases. Germline-derived CDR1 and CDR2 are SGHTA and FQGNSA. The CDR3 is 17 residues long. J lost 4 bases, V lost 2 bases, and 6 bases had no gene match. The CDR3 region is CASSLRLAGESYNEQFF. Written as DNA, the CDR3 is TGTGCCAGCAGCTTAAGACTAGCGGGAGAATCTTACAATGAGCAGTTCTTC.

This chain connects TRBV11-2 to TRBJ2-7; possibly TRBD2 for D (6 bases). The CDR3 totals 15 residues. Germline CDR1 and CDR2: SGHAT and FQNNGV. Trimming took 3 bases from V and 7 from J, leaving 19 bases between them. DNA for the CDR3: TGTGCCAGCAGCTTGGGACTTGCCAGGGACCCTGAGCAGTACTTC. This sequence encodes CASSLGLARDPEQYF.

V usage is TRBV9 and J usage is TRBJ2-1; D perhaps matches TRBD1 (6 bases). The germline V gene has CDR1 SGDLS and CDR2 YYNGEE. This CDR3 is built from 19 residues. V was trimmed by 3 bases and J by 2 bases, leaving 24 bases between them. As DNA, the CDR3 is TGTGCCAGCAGCGGCCGATCTGAGGGGGTAAGGTTGCCCTACAATGAGCAGTTCTTC. This codes for CASSGRSEGVRLPYNEQFF. The variable domain in full, completed from reference TRBV9 and TRBJ2-1, reads DSGVTQTPKHLITATGQRVTLRCSPRSGDLSVYWYQQSLDQGLQFLIQYYNGEERAKGNILERFSAQQFPDLHSELNLSSLELGDSALYFCASSGRSEGVRLPYNEQFFGPGTRLTVL.

The chain joins TRBV28 to TRBJ2-1; the match to TRBD2 covers 13 bases. The V gene's germline CDR1 is MDHEN and CDR2 SYDVKM. Unmatched junction bases numbered 10, after V lost 8 bases and J lost 6 bases. The CDR3 runs to 16 residues. The CDR3 reads CASGHFRTSGSNEQFF. The CDR3 nucleotides are TGTGCCAGCGGACACTTCCGGACTAGCGGGAGCAATGAGCAGTTCTTC.

V usage is TRBV28 and J usage is TRBJ2-6; unclear D gene. The CDR3 runs to 22 residues. CDR1 and CDR2 from the germline V gene are MDHEN and SYDVKM. The V end lost 4 bases, the J end lost 0 bases, and 28 bases lay between the germline ends. The CDR3 region is CASSYIRGFAIAYPSGANVLTF. CDR3 nucleotides: TGTGCCAGCAGTTATATCCGCGGCTTCGCCATCGCCTATCCCTCTGGGGCCAACGTCCTGACTTTC.

The chain is built from TRBV4-1 and TRBJ2-1; 10 nucleotides match TRBD2. Trimming cost V 3 bases and J 4 bases; bases outside gene matches: 6. Germline-derived CDR1 and CDR2 are MGHRA and YSYEKL. This CDR3 contains 16 residues. Written as DNA, the CDR3 is TGCGCCAGCAGCCACCCAGGGACTAGCGAATACAATGAGCAGTTCTTC. It specifies CASSHPGTSEYNEQFF.

The chain has TRBV7-6 and TRBJ2-7; D might be TRBD1 (5 bases). The CDR3 loop spans 15 amino acids. The ends were cut back, 5 bases at V and 5 bases at J, with 19 bases in the middle. From germline, CDR1 is SGHVS and CDR2 FNYEAQ. This CDR3 reads CASSPPAGRADEQYF. In DNA form, the CDR3 reads TGTGCCAGCAGCCCGCCGGCAGGCAGGGCAGACGAGCAGTACTTC.

This clone was recorded once. The chain has TRBV15 and TRBJ1-1; D unresolved. The V and J ends lost 5 bases and 2 bases respectively, with 9 bases between them. The CDR3 runs to 13 residues. Germline V gene sequence: CDR1 LNHNV, CDR2 YYDKDF (reference sequence). The CDR3 DNA follows: TGTGCCACCAGCCCCGGCTTAAACACTGAAGCTTTCTTT. This encodes CATSPGLNTEAFF.

The chain recombines TRBV13 with TRBJ2-7, with 9 bases aligning to TRBD2. The CDR3 totals 15 residues. Germline CDR1 and CDR2: PRHDT and FYEKMQ (reference sequence). Trimming removed 5 bases from V and 0 bases from J; junction bases left unmatched: 5. CDR3 loop: CASSHSGRGSYEQYF. In DNA, the CDR3 is TGTGCCAGCAGCCATAGCGGGAGAGGCTCCTACGAGCAGTACTTC.

The chain uses TRBV5-1 and TRBJ1-1; D remains ambiguous. The V gene lost 2 bases and the J gene lost 4 bases, with 12 bases spanning the gap. The CDR3 extends over 14 amino acids. Per the germline V gene, CDR1 is SGHRS and CDR2 is YFSETQ. CDR3 bases: TGCGCCAGCAGCTTCGGGATGGGGATCACTGAAGCTTTCTTT. Translated: CASSFGMGITEAFF.

Written as DNA, the CDR3 is TGTGCCAGCAGTTTATCGGGGGACGAAGCTTTCTTT. Translating it yields CASSLSGDEAFF. This chain connects TRBV27 to TRBJ1-1; the D gene is possibly TRBD1 (5 bases). The germline CDR1 and CDR2 sequences are MNHEY and SMNVEV (reference sequence). Trimming took off 0 bases at V and 8 bases at J, with 7 bases between the two ends. The CDR3 has 12 amino acids.

This chain connects TRBV7-6 to TRBJ1-1, with 9 bases identical to TRBD1. The CDR3 length is 17 residues. Trimming cost V 1 base and J 0 bases; bases outside gene matches: 6. The germline gives CDR1 SGHVS, CDR2 FNYEAQ. CDR3 in amino acids: CASSLVGTGLMNTEAFF. As DNA, the CDR3 is TGTGCCAGCAGCTTAGTTGGGACAGGGCTCATGAACACTGAAGCTTTCTTT.

The chain joins TRBV15 to TRBJ2-5, with D unresolved. CDR3 size: 14 residues. CDR1 is LNHNV, CDR2 YYDKDF, per germline (reference sequence). The germline V and J ends were trimmed by 0 bases and 9 bases, with 14 bases remaining between them. CDR3 DNA: TGTGCCACCAGCAGAGAGGATTCCCAATGGGCCCAGTACTTC. It translates to CATSREDSQWAQYF.

V usage is TRBV25-1 and J usage is TRBJ2-5; TRBD1 might be the D (6 bases). Germline V gives CDR1 MGHDK, CDR2 SYGVNS. The length of the CDR3 is 13 residues. V lost 5 bases and J lost 0, with 7 bases in between. The chain's CDR3 is CASSWDNQETQYF. CDR3 nucleotides: TGTGCCAGCAGTTGGGACAACCAAGAGACCCAGTACTTC.

V and J are TRBV7-6 and TRBJ2-1; tentatively, D is TRBD2 (6 bases). The CDR3 sequence is 15 residues long. V shed 2 bases and J shed 10 bases, with 18 bases lying between them. Germline assignment: CDR1 SGHVS and CDR2 FNYEAQ. The CDR3 protein is CASSLQGLGVGEQFF. The CDR3 DNA reads as TGTGCCAGCAGCTTACAGGGACTTGGGGTGGGGGAGCAGTTCTTC.

This clone was detected a few times. The gene calls are TRBV29-1 and TRBJ2-1, with D tentatively TRBD1 (5 bases). The V gene lost 1 base and the J gene lost 6 bases, with 7 bases spanning the gap. The CDR3 has 12 residues. CDR1 and CDR2 from the germline V gene are SQVTM and ANQGSEA. The CDR3 is CSVEGRANEQFF. In nucleotides, the CDR3 is TGCAGCGTTGAAGGCAGGGCCAATGAGCAGTTCTTC.

The CDR3 bases are TGCGCCAGCAGTGACGTCGGTGGGTCCTACGAGCAGTACTTC. Its translation: CASSDVGGSYEQYF. This chain joins TRBV10-2 and TRBJ2-7; D gene uncertain. Per the germline V gene, CDR1 is WSHSY and CDR2 is SAAADI. The CDR3 consists of 14 residues. The V end was cut by 3 bases, the J end by 1 base, with 10 bases between.

This chain joins TRBV9 and TRBJ1-2, with D unresolved. V was pared by 0 bases and J by 0 bases, with 9 bases between. Germline values: CDR1 SGDLS, CDR2 YYNGEE. The CDR3 runs 15 residues. CDR3 protein: CASSVALQPNYGYTF. The CDR3 coding sequence is TGTGCCAGCAGCGTAGCTCTTCAGCCTAACTATGGCTACACCTTC.

The chain recombines TRBV11-2 with TRBJ2-1; TRBD2 is a possible D gene (6 bases). The V gene's germline CDR1 is SGHAT and CDR2 FQNNGV. Trimming stripped 5 bases from V and 6 bases from J, with 20 bases between. CDR3 length equals 16 residues. The CDR3 loop reads CASSPSPGLVTNEQFF. CDR3 bases: TGTGCCAGCAGCCCTAGCCCGGGACTCGTTACCAATGAGCAGTTCTTC.

This clone was recorded a few times. The chain has TRBV2 and TRBJ1-1, with D unresolved. Per the germline V gene, CDR1 is SNHLY and CDR2 is FYNNEI. This CDR3 is built from 12 residues. V lost 8 bases and J 3 bases, leaving 10 bases between the germline ends. The CDR3 DNA follows: TGTGCCAGCTTCAACGGGTACACTGAAGCTTTCTTT. It yields the protein CASFNGYTEAFF.

This chain joins TRBV5-1 and TRBJ1-2; 9 bases are shared with TRBD1. From germline, CDR1 is SGHRS and CDR2 YFSETQ. V lost 5 bases to trimming and J lost 4 bases; unmatched junction nucleotides: 6. This CDR3 contains 14 residues. The CDR3 sequence is CASSSSQGAYGYTF. In nucleotides, the CDR3 is TGCGCCAGCAGTTCTTCACAGGGGGCCTATGGCTACACCTTC.

V and J are TRBV5-1 and TRBJ1-4, with D uncertain. The CDR3 spans 15 residues. Germline CDR1 reads SGHRS; CDR2 reads YFSETQ. V gave up 0 bases and J gave up 0 bases, with 6 bases separating them. CDR3 in DNA: TGCGCCAGCAGCTTGGAAGGAACAACTAATGAAAAACTGTTTTTT. Its protein is CASSLEGTTNEKLFF.